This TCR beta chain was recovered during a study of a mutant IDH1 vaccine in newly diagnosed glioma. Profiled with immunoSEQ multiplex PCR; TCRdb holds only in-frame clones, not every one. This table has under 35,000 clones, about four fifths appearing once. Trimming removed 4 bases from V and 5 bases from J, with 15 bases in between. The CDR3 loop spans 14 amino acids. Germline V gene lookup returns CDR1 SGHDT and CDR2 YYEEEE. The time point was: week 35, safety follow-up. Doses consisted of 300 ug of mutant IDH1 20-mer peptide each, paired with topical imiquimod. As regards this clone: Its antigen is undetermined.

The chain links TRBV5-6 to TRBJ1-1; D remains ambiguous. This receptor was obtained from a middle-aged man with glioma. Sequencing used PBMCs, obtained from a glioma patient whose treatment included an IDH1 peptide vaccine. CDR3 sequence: CASSQDVVGTEAFF. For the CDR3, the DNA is TGTGCCAGCAGCCAGGACGTCGTTGGGACTGAAGCTTTCTTT.